The T cell receptor (beta chain) described here comes from a study of blood T cell repertoires in COVID-19. Study-wide context: Acute-phase and convalescent COVID-19 samples originated in the United States, Italy and Spain.

Study processing details: Estimation of nucleated cell counts was performed using reference gene primer amplification. This table comes from immunoSEQ multiplex PCR, and its TCRdb copy is limited to in-frame clones, with some not included. V and J calls and clone size are as listed in that table; D and trimming were resolved from the DNA. Among about 210,000 clones listed, roughly 84% were seen once. CDR1 LNHDA and CDR2 SQIVND come from the germline V gene (reference sequence). The ends were cut back, 6 bases at V and 5 bases at J, with 17 bases in the middle. CDR3 length: 15 residues. Input material: peripheral blood. The chain is built from TRBV19 and TRBJ1-5; a possible D gene is TRBD1 (6 bases). This clonotype was sampled from a man aged 50 or older with active or convalescent COVID-19. The CDR3 region is CASRVRDTSHQPQHF. Here the CDR3 DNA reads TGTGCCAGTAGAGTCCGGGACACAAGCCATCAGCCCCAGCATTTT.